The 29 T cell receptor beta chains in this list originate from one sample, sequenced in a study of T cells expressing NK-cell markers. Each CDR3 protein gets one entry in TCRdb, which reprocessed the 5' RACE reads and gives no DNA. The table counts roughly 430,000 distinct CDR3 sequences; 6% to 8% lies in the top ten. The specimen sequenced was blood T cells: a sorted CD56 or NKG2C T cell subset, CD4+ or CD8+ T cells, or bulk PBMC T cells (not recorded which). The receptors shown here come from a woman between 18 and 75 years old in good health.

The genes are TRBV15 and TRBJ2-1. The CDR3 spans 13 residues. The germline V gene has CDR1 LNHNV and CDR2 YYDKDF (reference sequence). CDR3 in amino acids: CATSRDSAGEQFF.

The rearrangement links TRBV12-5 to TRBJ2-1. Germline V gives CDR1 LGHNT, CDR2 FRNRAP. The length of the CDR3 is 14 residues. The CDR3 region is CASGLGYSYNEQFF. The whole variable domain, remainder taken from reference TRBV12-5 and TRBJ2-1, is DARVTQTPRHKVTEMGQEVTMRCQPILGHNTVFWYRQTMMQGLELLAYFRNRAPLDDSGMPKDRFSAEMPDATLATLKIQPSEPRDSAVYFCASGLGYSYNEQFFGPGTRLTVL.

The chain links TRBV4-3 to TRBJ2-7; TCRdb names TRBD1, which stays unverified in the absence of DNA. Germline values: CDR1 LGHNA, CDR2 YSLEER. The CDR3 sequence is 16 residues long. CDR3 loop: CASSPHFRGTGYEQYF.

This chain joins TRBV6-6 and TRBJ1-5. The length of the CDR3 is 13 residues. Germline V gene lookup returns CDR1 MNHNY and CDR2 SVGAGI (reference sequence). CDR3 amino acids: CASTLDGNQPQHF.

The chain couples TRBV3-1 to TRBJ1-2; TCRdb's D call of TRBD1 is untestable without DNA. The V gene's germline CDR1 is LGHDT and CDR2 YNNKEL (reference sequence). This CDR3 has 14 residues. CDR3 residues: CASSQDRGFFSYTF.

The chain uses TRBV6-2 or TRBV6-3 and TRBJ1-2; TCRdb outputs TRBD1, but without DNA this stays unchecked. The length of the CDR3 is 13 residues. The germline V gene encodes CDR1 MNHEY and CDR2 SVGEGT. Here the CDR3 reads CASSSQGAGGYTF.

This chain connects TRBV12-3 or TRBV12-4 to TRBJ1-1. This CDR3 contains 14 residues. The CDR3 loop reads CASRPFDLNTEAFF.

The CDR3 loop is CSARMFGTGPYNEQFF. This rearrangement joins TRBV20-1 to TRBJ2-1; TCRdb names TRBD1, which stays unverified in the absence of DNA. CDR1 and CDR2 from the germline V gene are DFQATT and SNEGSKA (reference sequence). The CDR3 covers 16 residues.

The chain uses TRBV14 and TRBJ1-6; there is no DNA to check the TCRdb D call of TRBD1. The germline V gene has CDR1 SGHDN and CDR2 FVKESK. This CDR3 contains 15 residues. The CDR3: CASSQDRVDNSPLHF.

The V call is TRBV4-1, the J call TRBJ2-3; the TRBD2 assignment by TCRdb is unverifiable without DNA. This CDR3 spans 13 amino acids. Germline V lookup: CDR1 MGHRA, CDR2 YSYEKL. The CDR3 sequence: CASSQGPGLAQYF.

The chain couples TRBV15 to TRBJ2-1. This CDR3 contains 16 residues. CDR1 LNHNV and CDR2 YYDKDF come from the germline V gene (reference sequence). CDR3 region: CATSRVSDSIRNEQFF.

The chain is built from TRBV6-2 or TRBV6-3 and TRBJ2-4. The CDR3 length is 11 residues. Germline CDR1 reads MNHEY; CDR2 reads SVGEGT. Here the CDR3 reads CASLAKNIQYF.

The rearrangement links TRBV4-1 to TRBJ2-5; TCRdb's D gene call, TRBD2, goes unchecked for lack of DNA. CDR1 is MGHRA, CDR2 YSYEKL, per germline. This CDR3 has 16 amino acids. CDR3 sequence: CASSLGTSGGPKTQYF.

The rearrangement uses TRBV29-1 and TRBJ2-7; TCRdb indicates TRBD1, and absent DNA this call remains unverified. The CDR3 has 14 amino acids. Germline values: CDR1 SQVTM, CDR2 ANQGSEA. CDR3 in amino acids: CSVETGTGNYEQYF.

The chain employs TRBV5-6 and TRBJ2-4; checking the TCRdb D call of TRBD1 is not possible without DNA. Germline V lookup: CDR1 SGHDT, CDR2 YYEEEE. This CDR3 is built from 16 residues. This CDR3 is CASSLEGPGAGNIQYF.

This chain links TRBV7-9 with TRBJ2-2; the D gene TCRdb calls, TRBD2, cannot be checked with no DNA. There are 16 residues in the CDR3. Germline CDR1 and CDR2: SEHNR and FQNEAQ (reference sequence). CDR3 sequence reads: CASSLVLAGETGELFF.

This chain connects TRBV29-1 to TRBJ2-7; TCRdb returns TRBD1, unconfirmable since there is no DNA. CDR3 length: 12 amino acids. Germline V lookup: CDR1 SQVTM, CDR2 ANQGSEA. CDR3 in amino acids: CSVRKQGIEQYF.

The CDR3 loop is CASSFGTPTQYF. V and J are TRBV7-9 and TRBJ2-3. The CDR3 covers 12 residues. Looked up from germline, CDR1 is SEHNR and CDR2 is FQNEAQ (reference sequence).

The chain recombines TRBV12-3 or TRBV12-4 with TRBJ1-4. CDR3 size: 15 residues. The chain's CDR3 is CASSLASATNEKLFF.

J is TRBJ1-2 and V is TRBV7-9; TCRdb indicates TRBD1, and absent DNA this call remains unverified. CDR3 length: 13 residues. Germline-derived CDR1 and CDR2 are SEHNR and FQNEAQ (reference sequence). CDR3 protein: CASNSREGYGYTF.

The chain joins TRBV5-4 to TRBJ2-2; TCRdb's assignment of TRBD1 cannot be checked, as there is no DNA. Germline V gene lookup returns CDR1 SGHNT and CDR2 YYREEE (reference sequence). The CDR3 extends over 15 amino acids. The CDR3 protein is CASSHPGANTGELFF.

The V and J genes are TRBV3-1 and TRBJ2-3. Germline values: CDR1 LGHDT, CDR2 YNNKEL (reference sequence). This CDR3 contains 16 residues. This CDR3 reads CASSQELDRGTDTQYF.

The J gene is TRBJ2-7, the V gene TRBV28; the D call of TRBD1 rests on TCRdb alone, since no DNA is present to check it. The CDR3 sequence is 15 residues long. Germline assignment: CDR1 MDHEN and CDR2 SYDVKM. The CDR3: CASSPQGLEGYEQYF.

This rearrangement joins TRBV4-2 to TRBJ1-6. CDR1 is LGHNA and CDR2 is YNFKEQ in the germline V gene. This CDR3 spans 13 amino acids. CDR3 sequence: CASSQDGVSPLHF.

The chain carries TRBV20-1 and TRBJ2-3; the D call of TRBD2 rests on TCRdb alone, since no DNA is present to check it. The germline V gene encodes CDR1 DFQATT and CDR2 SNEGSKA (reference sequence). This CDR3 is 15 amino acids long. CDR3 residues: CSARMQRKSTDTQYF.

V usage is TRBV7-8 and J usage is TRBJ1-2; lacking DNA, the TRBD1 call made by TCRdb goes unchecked. Germline loops: CDR1 SGHVS, CDR2 FQNEAQ. The CDR3 totals 14 residues. CDR3 sequence reads: CASSWGQGDYGYTF.

This rearrangement joins TRBV7-9 to TRBJ1-1; TCRdb picks TRBD1, but there is no DNA to check that call. Per the germline V gene, CDR1 is SEHNR and CDR2 is FQNEAQ (reference sequence). The CDR3 runs to 13 residues. The chain's CDR3 is CASSTGTGGEAFF.

V is TRBV18 and J is TRBJ1-1; TCRdb proposes TRBD1, but this gene call is untestable without DNA. This CDR3 is built from 15 residues. The germline CDR1 and CDR2 sequences are KGHSH and LQKENI. CDR3 sequence: CASSPPPGRSTEAFF.

The chain joins TRBV7-3 to TRBJ2-3; the D gene TCRdb calls, TRBD1, cannot be checked with no DNA. The CDR3 totals 14 residues. Germline CDR1 and CDR2: SGHTA and FQGTGA. The CDR3 spells CASSLGHVPDTQYF.